Each of the 32 T cell receptor beta chains below was sequenced from the same sample in a study of T cell repertoires in cytomegalovirus infection. One entry per CDR3 protein results from TCRdb running MiXCR on the reads. The sample has 300,000 or so distinct CDR3 sequences, 20% to 30% seen once. Input material: PBMCs. These receptors originate from a human donor in good health (CMV status not recorded). Some clones in this sample may be carry-over from other donors' samples.

This clonotype was observed many times. V usage is TRBV7-2 and J usage is TRBJ2-3, with 8 bases identical to TRBD1. CDR1 and CDR2 from the germline V gene are SGHTA and FQGNSA. The junction had 13 bases not matched to a gene; V was cut back by 5 bases and J by 6 bases. This CDR3 contains 16 residues. CDR3 residues: CASSLYGQGNTDTQYF. The CDR3 nucleotides read TGTGCCAGCAGCCTTTACGGACAGGGTAACACCGATACGCAGTATTTT.

V is TRBV7-2 and J is TRBJ2-1, with 12 bases aligning to TRBD2. Germline CDR1 is SGHTA and CDR2 is FQGNSA. CDR3 size: 17 residues. The V and J ends lost 5 bases and 0 bases, in that order; junction bases with no gene match: 5. As DNA, the CDR3 is TGTGCCAGCAGCATGGGACTAGCGGGCAGCTCCTACAATGAGCAGTTCTTC. Amino acids: CASSMGLAGSSYNEQFF. The whole variable domain, filled in from reference TRBV7-2 and TRBJ2-1, reads GAGVSQSPSNKVTEKGKDVELRCDPISGHTALYWYRQSLGQGLEFLIYFQGNSAPDKSGLPSDRFSAERTGGSVSTLTIQRTQQEDSAVYLCASSMGLAGSSYNEQFFGPGTRLTVL.

The sample holds a few counts of this clonotype. This chain joins TRBV25-1 and TRBJ2-5; D could derive from TRBD1 or TRBD2 (6 bases each). The CDR3 runs 12 residues. V lost 8 bases and J lost 4, with 11 bases in between. The germline V gene has CDR1 MGHDK and CDR2 SYGVNS. The CDR3: CASGEGGETQYF. For the CDR3, the DNA is TGTGCCAGCGGAGAGGGGGGAGAGACCCAGTACTTC.

This clonotype was seen a few times. The genes are TRBV28 and TRBJ2-7; D is possibly TRBD2 (5 bases). The germline V gene has CDR1 MDHEN and CDR2 SYDVKM. This CDR3 is built from 15 residues. V dropped 2 bases and J dropped 0 bases, with 11 bases sitting between them. CDR3 sequence: CASSLSGISSYEQYF. DNA of the CDR3: TGTGCCAGCAGTTTAAGCGGAATAAGCTCCTACGAGCAGTACTTC. Full variable domain (rest looked up from reference TRBV28 and TRBJ2-7): DVKVTQSSRYLVKRTGEKVFLECVQDMDHENMFWYRQDPGLGLRLIYFSYDVKMKEKGDIPEGYSVSREKKERFSLILESASTNQTSMYLCASSLSGISSYEQYFGPGTRLTVT.

This rearrangement joins TRBV5-1 to TRBJ2-4, with 7 bases aligning to TRBD1. Losses at the gene ends were 4 bases for V and 8 bases for J; bases not matched to a gene: 12. The CDR3 runs 15 residues. The germline CDR1 and CDR2 sequences are SGHRS and YFSETQ. DNA for the CDR3: TGCGCCAGCAGCCACGCGGCCGCAGGGGGAGACATTCAGTACTTC. Its protein is CASSHAAAGGDIQYF.

This clonotype was seen a few times. The rearrangement joins TRBV12-3 or TRBV12-4 to TRBJ2-2; D unresolved. Trimming removed 1 base from V and 7 bases from J, with 1 base in between. The CDR3 extends over 11 amino acids. The CDR3 loop is CASSLDGELFF. DNA for the CDR3: TGTGCCAGCAGTTTAGACGGGGAGCTGTTTTTT.

The CDR3 DNA reads TGTGCCAGCAGCCCGCAGGGGTTGGGCGAGCAGTACTTC. It codes for CASSPQGLGEQYF. The chain couples TRBV11-2 to TRBJ2-7; tentative D call: TRBD1 (6 bases). The V end was cut by 5 bases, the J end by 6 bases, with 14 bases between. Looked up from germline, CDR1 is SGHAT and CDR2 is FQNNGV. CDR3 length: 13 amino acids. Complete variable domain (other parts from reference TRBV11-2 and TRBJ2-7): EAGVAQSPRYKIIEKRQSVAFWCNPISGHATLYWYQQILGQGPKLLIQFQNNGVVDDSQLPKDRFSAERLKGVDSTLKIQPAKLEDSAVYLCASSPQGLGEQYFGPGTRLTVT.

This clonotype was seen ten or more times. The CDR3: CASSLPGQLYQPQHF. The CDR3 DNA sequence: TGTGCCAGCAGCTTGCCGGGACAGCTTTATCAGCCCCAGCATTTT. The V call is TRBV11-2, the J call TRBJ1-5; 7 positions match TRBD1. CDR1 SGHAT and CDR2 FQNNGV come from the germline V gene. The CDR3 is made up of 15 amino acids. The V gene end was trimmed by 3 bases and the J gene end by 5 bases; junction bases not matched to a gene: 7.

The gene calls are TRBV6-5 and TRBJ2-1, with a weak D call TRBD1 (6 bases). The germline V gene encodes CDR1 MNHEY and CDR2 SVGAGI. This CDR3 is built from 15 residues. The V end was cut by 0 bases, the J end by 11 bases, with 17 bases between. The CDR3 sequence is CASSYSGIQGLKQFF. As DNA, the CDR3 is TGTGCCAGCAGTTACTCGGGGATACAGGGTTTGAAGCAGTTCTTC.

With respect to this clonotype: The junction departs from the called germline gene at one end, perhaps through a read error. The gene calls are TRBV5-3 and TRBJ2-3, with 10 bases that match TRBD2. TRBV5-3 is identified as an open reading frame with a role that is uncertain. The CDR3 has 15 residues. The CDR3 region is CASSLSGRALDTQYF. In DNA, the CDR3 is TGTGCCAGCAGCTTGAGCGGGAGGGCCCTAGATACGCAGTATTTT.

V and J are TRBV2 and TRBJ2-1; D not certain. CDR3 length: 15 residues. CDR1 is SNHLY and CDR2 is FYNNEI in the germline V gene. V lost 6 bases, J lost 2 bases, and 14 bases lay in between. For the CDR3, the DNA is TGTGCCAGCAGAACACGGGCAACTGCCTACAATGAGCAGTTCTTC. Its protein is CASRTRATAYNEQFF.

Comment on this clonotype: The conserved closing phenylalanine or tryptophan is absent in this CDR3, likely reflecting a read error. The CDR3 bases are TGTGCCAGCAGCTCTTCCGGGGCCCCCCACTACGAGCAGTACTTA. This encodes CASSSSGAPHYEQYL. The V call is TRBV7-2, the J call TRBJ2-7; D possibly uses TRBD1 or TRBD2 (5 bases each). The germline V gene has CDR1 SGHTA and CDR2 FQGNSA. The ends were cut back, 4 bases at V and 3 bases at J, with 16 bases in the middle. The CDR3 spans 15 residues.

The chain couples TRBV6-2 or TRBV6-3 to TRBJ2-7; D is unclear. CDR3 size: 14 residues. Germline V CDR1 and CDR2: MNHEY, SVGEGT. Deletions cut 7 bases from V and 7 bases from J, with 20 bases between. The chain's CDR3 is CASTFPGPSREQYF. The CDR3 DNA sequence: TGTGCCAGCACTTTCCCTGGACCCTCTAGGGAGCAGTACTTC.

Here the CDR3 reads CASSPRSASAGELFF. CDR3 in DNA: TGTGCCAGCAGCCCCCGATCGGCTAGCGCCGGGGAGCTGTTTTTT. The V gene is TRBV7-6, the J gene TRBJ2-2; the D gene is possibly TRBD2 (6 bases). The length of the CDR3 is 15 residues. Looked up from germline, CDR1 is SGHVS and CDR2 is FNYEAQ. Trimming removed 5 bases from V and 6 bases from J, with 16 bases in between.

V is TRBV11-2 and J is TRBJ2-1; 9 bases agree with TRBD2. Germline loops: CDR1 SGHAT, CDR2 FQNNGV. The length of the CDR3 is 15 residues. J was trimmed by 10 bases and V by 6 bases; bases with no gene match: 13. The CDR3 is CASSPGTSRFGEQFF. The CDR3 DNA is TGTGCCAGCAGTCCCGGGACTAGCCGGTTTGGGGAGCAGTTCTTC.

This clonotype was detected ten times or more. V and J are TRBV7-2 and TRBJ2-7; D may be TRBD2 (7 bases). Trimming took 1 base from V and 2 from J, leaving 12 bases between them. The V gene's germline CDR1 is SGHTA and CDR2 FQGNSA. This CDR3 comprises 15 residues. The CDR3 is CASSLGQAGAYEQYV. The CDR3 DNA follows: TGTGCCAGCAGCTTAGGACAGGCGGGGGCCTACGAGCAGTACGTC.

This clonotype was seen only once. CDR3 sequence: CASSLPGLAGGQGEQFF. CDR3 sequence (DNA): TGTGCCAGCAGTTTACCGGGACTAGCGGGAGGGCAAGGTGAGCAGTTCTTC. The V gene is TRBV12-3 or TRBV12-4, the J gene TRBJ2-1; TRBD2 matches at 16 bases. V lost 2 bases and J lost 9; bases outside the gene matches: 7. This CDR3 is 17 amino acids long.

This chain connects TRBV29-1 to TRBJ2-4; D gene uncertain. CDR1 is SQVTM and CDR2 is ANQGSEA in the germline V gene. The CDR3 has 14 residues. V shed 6 bases and J shed 0 bases, with 12 bases lying between them. The DNA for the CDR3 is TGCAGCGTAAGAGAAACTCTAGCCAAAAACATTCAGTACTTC. Translated, it gives CSVRETLAKNIQYF. Drawing the rest from reference TRBV29-1 and TRBJ2-4, the complete variable domain is SAVISQKPSRDICQRGTSLTIQCQVDSQVTMMFWYRQQPGQSLTLIATANQGSEATYESGFVIDKFPISRPNLTFSTLTVSNMSPEDSSIYLCSVRETLAKNIQYFGAGTRLSVL.

This clonotype was detected ten times or more. The rearrangement joins TRBV12-3 or TRBV12-4 to TRBJ2-7; 7 bases fit TRBD1. V was pared by 7 bases and J by 1 base, with 16 bases of the junction left unmatched. The CDR3 extends over 17 amino acids. The CDR3 protein is CASNLKVMGTASYEQYF. CDR3 sequence (DNA): TGTGCCAGCAACCTAAAAGTAATGGGGACAGCTTCCTACGAGCAGTACTTC.

This clonotype was recorded many times. The rearrangement uses TRBV6-2 or TRBV6-3 and TRBJ1-5, with TRBD1 matching 8 bases. The CDR3 has 14 residues. Trimming took 5 bases from V and 6 from J; bases not matched to a gene: 6. Germline CDR1 reads MNHEY; CDR2 reads SVGEGT. In DNA, the CDR3 is TGTGCCAGCAGTCCTGGACAGGGAAGTCAGCCCCAGCATTTT. Translation gives CASSPGQGSQPQHF.

The genes are TRBV12-3 or TRBV12-4 and TRBJ2-1, with D tentatively TRBD2 (5 bases). The CDR3 length is 17 residues. With 1 base removed from V and 3 bases from J, the gap between germline ends came to 16 bases. Here the CDR3 reads CASSLVVGRGSYNEQFF. CDR3 coding DNA: TGTGCCAGCAGTTTAGTGGTGGGCCGAGGGAGCTACAATGAGCAGTTCTTC.

This clonotype was picked up a small number of times. The V gene is TRBV19, the J gene TRBJ2-1; D might be TRBD1 (5 bases). V lost 7 bases and J 5 bases, leaving 12 bases between the germline ends. CDR1 and CDR2 from the germline V gene are LNHDA and SQIVND (reference sequence). The CDR3 runs to 13 residues. CDR3 sequence: CASNDRMDNEQFF. The CDR3 coding sequence is TGTGCCAGTAATGACAGAATGGACAATGAGCAGTTCTTC. Based on the CDR3 plus reference TRBV19 and TRBJ2-1, the full variable domain is DGGITQSPKYLFRKEGQNVTLSCEQNLNHDAMYWYRQDPGQGLRLIYYSQIVNDFQKGDIAEGYSVSREKKESFPLTVTSAQKNPTAFYLCASNDRMDNEQFFGPGTRLTVL.

The V gene is TRBV7-2, the J gene TRBJ2-2, with no clear D. Germline V gene lookup returns CDR1 SGHTA and CDR2 FQGNSA. The CDR3 has 13 residues. Trimming left V 2 bases short and J 1 base short, with 2 bases between. The CDR3 region is CASSLWNTGELFF. DNA for the CDR3: TGTGCCAGCAGCTTATGGAACACCGGGGAGCTGTTTTTT.

At least ten counts were recorded for this clonotype. The chain employs TRBV7-6 and TRBJ2-1; 13 bases line up with TRBD2. The CDR3 consists of 21 residues. CDR1 SGHVS and CDR2 FNYEAQ come from the germline V gene. V was pared by 5 bases and J by 6 bases, with 22 bases of the junction left unmatched. The CDR3 protein is CASSLPGLAGALGRAGNEQFF. The CDR3 nucleotides read TGTGCCAGCAGCCTGCCCGGACTAGCGGGAGCTCTGGGCCGGGCCGGCAATGAGCAGTTCTTC.

The sample holds a few counts of this clonotype. The chain recombines TRBV7-2 with TRBJ2-1, with 8 bases identical to TRBD2. With 4 bases clipped from V and 7 bases from J, the junction kept 6 bases outside the gene matches. Germline V CDR1 and CDR2: SGHTA, FQGNSA. CDR3 size: 14 residues. Here the CDR3 DNA reads TGTGCCAGCAGCTACGGGGGGGCGCTAAATGAGCAGTTCTTC. This codes for CASSYGGALNEQFF. Drawing the rest from reference TRBV7-2 and TRBJ2-1, the complete variable domain is GAGVSQSPSNKVTEKGKDVELRCDPISGHTALYWYRQSLGQGLEFLIYFQGNSAPDKSGLPSDRFSAERTGGSVSTLTIQRTQQEDSAVYLCASSYGGALNEQFFGPGTRLTVL.

There are a few counts of this clonotype. This chain joins TRBV12-3 or TRBV12-4 and TRBJ1-3; D is ambiguous. This CDR3 is built from 14 residues. V lost 8 bases and J 0 bases, leaving 11 bases between the germline ends. The CDR3 DNA reads TGTGCCAGCCGGAGGAGAATCTCTGGAAACACCATATATTTT. Translated: CASRRRISGNTIYF.

This clonotype showed up just a few times. The rearrangement uses TRBV28 and TRBJ1-1; no clear D. The CDR3 runs 15 residues. Trimming left V 3 bases short and J 4 bases short, with 15 bases between. Germline CDR1 MDHEN, CDR2 SYDVKM. CDR3 nucleotide sequence: TGTGCCAGCAGTTTTAGCCCGGTAGGTGTCACTGAAGCTTTCTTT. This sequence encodes CASSFSPVGVTEAFF.

V and J are TRBV6-1 and TRBJ1-1; 9 bases are a match to TRBD1. V trimming: 4 bases; J trimming: 6 bases; junction bases outside the gene matches: 6. The CDR3 is made up of 14 amino acids. Per germline, CDR1 MNHNS and CDR2 SASEGT. The CDR3, as DNA: TGTGCCAGCAGTGCCGGGACAGGGATCCCTGAAGCTTTCTTT. It yields the protein CASSAGTGIPEAFF.

The sample holds a few counts of this clonotype. V and J are TRBV7-9 and TRBJ1-2, with 10 nucleotides matching TRBD1. After removal of 5 bases from V and 4 bases from J, the junction contained 7 bases not matched to a gene. Looked up from germline, CDR1 is SEHNR and CDR2 is FQNEAQ (reference sequence). The CDR3 spans 15 residues. CDR3 sequence: CASSPRGTGVYGYTF. Here the CDR3 DNA reads TGTGCCAGCAGCCCCCGAGGGACAGGGGTCTATGGCTACACCTTC.

This clonotype turned up a few times. This chain connects TRBV7-7 to TRBJ2-2, with D tentatively TRBD2 (6 bases). Deletions cut 0 bases from V and 5 bases from J, with 10 bases between. The V gene's germline CDR1 is SSHAT and CDR2 FNYEAQ (reference sequence). The CDR3 spans 15 residues. CDR3 sequence (DNA): TGTGCCAGCAGCTTAGCGATGGGGGGAACCGGGGAGCTGTTTTTT. This codes for CASSLAMGGTGELFF.

This clonotype was picked up a small number of times. The chain uses TRBV20-1 and TRBJ2-1, with D possibly TRBD2 on 6 matching bases. Germline CDR1 is DFQATT and CDR2 is SNEGSKA (reference sequence). Trimming took 3 bases from V and 7 from J, leaving 13 bases between them. This CDR3 has 13 amino acids. DNA for the CDR3: TGCAGTGCTAGCGGGAGTCTTCGAAATGAGCAGTTCTTC. Amino acid sequence: CSASGSLRNEQFF.

This chain links TRBV27 with TRBJ2-3; possibly TRBD2 for D (6 bases). V was shortened by 3 bases and J by 3 bases, with 13 bases between the two germline ends. CDR3 size: 15 residues. CDR1 and CDR2 from the germline V gene are MNHEY and SMNVEV (reference sequence). CDR3 coding DNA: TGTGCCAGCAGTTTCCAGGGACTGGGGACAGATACGCAGTATTTT. Translating it yields CASSFQGLGTDTQYF.